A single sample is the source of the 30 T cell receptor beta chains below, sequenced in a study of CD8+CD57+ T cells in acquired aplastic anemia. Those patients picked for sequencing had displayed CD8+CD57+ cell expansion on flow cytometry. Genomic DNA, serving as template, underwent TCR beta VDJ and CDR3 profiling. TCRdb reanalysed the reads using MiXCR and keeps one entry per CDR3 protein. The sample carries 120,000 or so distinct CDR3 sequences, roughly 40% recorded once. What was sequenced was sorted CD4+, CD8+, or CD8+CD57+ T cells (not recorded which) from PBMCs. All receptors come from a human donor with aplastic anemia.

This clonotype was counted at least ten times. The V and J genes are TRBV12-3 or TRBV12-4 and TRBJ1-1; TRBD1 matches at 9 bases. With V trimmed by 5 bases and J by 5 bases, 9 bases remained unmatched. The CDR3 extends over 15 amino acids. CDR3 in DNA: TGTGCCAGCAGTCCCGGGGACAGGGTCAGAACTGAAGCTTTCTTT. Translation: CASSPGDRVRTEAFF.

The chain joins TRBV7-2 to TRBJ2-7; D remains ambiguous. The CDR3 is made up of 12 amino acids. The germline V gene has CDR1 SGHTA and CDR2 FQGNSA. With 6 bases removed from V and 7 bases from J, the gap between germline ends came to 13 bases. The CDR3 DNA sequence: TGTGCCAGCAGTTCACCTAAAGGAGAGCAGTACTTC. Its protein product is CASSSPKGEQYF.

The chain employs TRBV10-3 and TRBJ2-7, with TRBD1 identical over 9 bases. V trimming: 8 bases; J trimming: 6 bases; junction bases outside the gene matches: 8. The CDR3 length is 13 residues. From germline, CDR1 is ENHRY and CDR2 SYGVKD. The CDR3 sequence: CAIHPGQGGEQYF. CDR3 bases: TGTGCCATCCATCCGGGACAGGGTGGCGAGCAGTACTTC.

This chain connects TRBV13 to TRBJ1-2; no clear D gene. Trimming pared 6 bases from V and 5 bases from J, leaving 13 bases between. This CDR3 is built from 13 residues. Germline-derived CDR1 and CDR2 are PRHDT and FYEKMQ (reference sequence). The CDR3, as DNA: TGTGCCAGCAGTTTAAGGGCAGTTTATGGCTACACCTTC. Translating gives CASSLRAVYGYTF.

The CDR3 spells CASSDTADYGYTF. In DNA, the CDR3 is TGTGCCAGCAGTGATACTGCCGATTATGGCTACACCTTC. The V and J genes are TRBV6-1 and TRBJ1-2; D call uncertain. CDR1 is MNHNS, CDR2 SASEGT, per germline. This CDR3 comprises 13 residues. The V end lost 3 bases, the J end lost 5 bases, and 10 bases lay between the germline ends.

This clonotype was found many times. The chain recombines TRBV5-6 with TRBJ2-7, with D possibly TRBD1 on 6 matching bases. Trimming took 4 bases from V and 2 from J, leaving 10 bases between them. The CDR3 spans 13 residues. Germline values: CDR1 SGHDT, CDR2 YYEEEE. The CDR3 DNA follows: TGTGCCAGCAGCGTCAGGGGTCCCTACGAGCAGTACGTC. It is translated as CASSVRGPYEQYV.

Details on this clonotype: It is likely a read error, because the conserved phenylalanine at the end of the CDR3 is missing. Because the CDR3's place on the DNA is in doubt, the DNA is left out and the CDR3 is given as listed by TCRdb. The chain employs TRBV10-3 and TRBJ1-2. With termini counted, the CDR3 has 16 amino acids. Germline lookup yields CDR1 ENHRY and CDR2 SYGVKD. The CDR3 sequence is CAITGDSNLANYGYTL.

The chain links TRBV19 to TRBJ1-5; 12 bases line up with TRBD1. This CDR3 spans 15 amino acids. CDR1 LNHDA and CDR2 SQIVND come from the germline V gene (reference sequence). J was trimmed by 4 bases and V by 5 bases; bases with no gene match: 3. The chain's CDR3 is CASSWGQGANQPQHF. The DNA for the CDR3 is TGTGCCAGTAGTTGGGGACAGGGGGCGAATCAGCCCCAGCATTTT.

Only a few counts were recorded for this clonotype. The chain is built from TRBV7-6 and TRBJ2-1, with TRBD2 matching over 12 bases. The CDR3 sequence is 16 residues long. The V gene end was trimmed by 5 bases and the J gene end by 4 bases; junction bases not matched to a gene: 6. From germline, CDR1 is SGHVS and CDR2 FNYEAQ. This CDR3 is CASSIPTSGGYNEQFF. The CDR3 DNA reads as TGTGCCAGCAGCATACCAACTAGCGGGGGGTACAATGAGCAGTTCTTC.

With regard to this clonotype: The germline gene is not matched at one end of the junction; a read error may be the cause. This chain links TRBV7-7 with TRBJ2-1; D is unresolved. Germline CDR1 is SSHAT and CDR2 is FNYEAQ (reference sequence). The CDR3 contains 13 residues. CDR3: CASSRSPNNEQFF. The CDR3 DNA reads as TGTGCTAGCAGCCGATCGCCCAACAATGAGCAGTTCTTC.

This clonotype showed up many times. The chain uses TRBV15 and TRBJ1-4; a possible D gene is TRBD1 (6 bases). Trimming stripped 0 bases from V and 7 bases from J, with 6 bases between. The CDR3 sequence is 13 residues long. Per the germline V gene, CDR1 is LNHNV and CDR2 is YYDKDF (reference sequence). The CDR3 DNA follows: TGTGCCACCAGCAGAGACAGGGGTGAAAAACTGTTTTTT. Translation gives CATSRDRGEKLFF.

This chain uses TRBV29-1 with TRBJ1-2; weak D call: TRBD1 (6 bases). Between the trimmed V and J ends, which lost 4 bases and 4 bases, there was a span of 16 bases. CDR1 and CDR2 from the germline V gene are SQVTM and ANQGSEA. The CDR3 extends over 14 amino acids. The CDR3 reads CSVVDSSFFYGYTF. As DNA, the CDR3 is TGCAGCGTTGTGGACAGCAGCTTTTTCTATGGCTACACCTTC.

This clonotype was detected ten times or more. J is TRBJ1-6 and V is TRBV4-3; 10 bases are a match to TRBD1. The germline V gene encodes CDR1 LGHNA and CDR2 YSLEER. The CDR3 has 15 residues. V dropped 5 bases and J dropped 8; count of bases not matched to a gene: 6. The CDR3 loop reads CASSSGQGGDSPLHF. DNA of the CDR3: TGCGCCAGCAGCTCTGGACAGGGGGGCGATTCACCCCTCCACTTT.

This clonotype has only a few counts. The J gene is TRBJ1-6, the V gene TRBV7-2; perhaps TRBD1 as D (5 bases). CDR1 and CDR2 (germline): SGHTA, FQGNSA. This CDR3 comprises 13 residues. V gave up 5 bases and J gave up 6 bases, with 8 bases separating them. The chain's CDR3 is CASSRTRNSPLHF. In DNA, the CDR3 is TGTGCCAGCAGCCGGACACGTAATTCACCCCTCCACTTT.

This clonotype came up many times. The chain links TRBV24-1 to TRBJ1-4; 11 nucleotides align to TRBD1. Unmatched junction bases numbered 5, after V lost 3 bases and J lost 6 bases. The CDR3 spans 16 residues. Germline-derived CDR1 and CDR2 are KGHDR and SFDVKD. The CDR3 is CATSDPGTGGDEKLFF. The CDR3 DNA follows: TGTGCCACCAGTGATCCCGGGACAGGGGGGGATGAAAAACTGTTTTTT.

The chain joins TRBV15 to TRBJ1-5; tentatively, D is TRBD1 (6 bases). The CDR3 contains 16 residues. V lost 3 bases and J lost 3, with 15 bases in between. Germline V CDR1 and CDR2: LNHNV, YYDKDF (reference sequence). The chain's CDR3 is CATSSHADRYNQPQHF. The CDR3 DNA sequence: TGTGCCACCAGCAGCCACGCCGACAGGTACAATCAGCCCCAGCATTTT.

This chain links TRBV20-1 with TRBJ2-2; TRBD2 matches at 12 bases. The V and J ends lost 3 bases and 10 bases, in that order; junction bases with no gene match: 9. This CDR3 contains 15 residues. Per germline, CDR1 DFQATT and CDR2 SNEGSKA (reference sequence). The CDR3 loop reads CSASPLAGGREELFF. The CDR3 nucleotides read TGCAGTGCTAGTCCTCTAGCGGGGGGGCGTGAGGAGCTGTTTTTT.

CDR3 residues: CSARDSGNNEQFF. CDR3 nucleotides: TGCAGTGCTAGAGATAGCGGGAACAATGAGCAGTTCTTC. The genes are TRBV20-1 and TRBJ2-1; 8 positions agree with TRBD2. The V gene's germline CDR1 is DFQATT and CDR2 SNEGSKA (reference sequence). This CDR3 contains 13 residues. V trimming: 0 bases; J trimming: 5 bases; junction bases outside the gene matches: 0.

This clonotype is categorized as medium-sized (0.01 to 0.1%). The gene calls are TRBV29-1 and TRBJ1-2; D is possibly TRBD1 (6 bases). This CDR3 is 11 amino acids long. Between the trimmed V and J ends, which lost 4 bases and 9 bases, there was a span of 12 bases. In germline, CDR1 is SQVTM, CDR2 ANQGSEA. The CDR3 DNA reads TGCAGCGTTGCCTCAGGGGATCGCTACACCTTC. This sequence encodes CSVASGDRYTF.

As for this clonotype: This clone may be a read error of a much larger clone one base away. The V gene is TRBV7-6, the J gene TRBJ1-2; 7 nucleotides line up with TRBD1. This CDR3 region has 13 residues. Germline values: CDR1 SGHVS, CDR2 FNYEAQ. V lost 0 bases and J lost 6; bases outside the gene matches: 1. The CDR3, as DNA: TGTGCCAGCAGCTTAGCGCAGGGGGATGGCTACACCTTC. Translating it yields CASSLAQGDGYTF.

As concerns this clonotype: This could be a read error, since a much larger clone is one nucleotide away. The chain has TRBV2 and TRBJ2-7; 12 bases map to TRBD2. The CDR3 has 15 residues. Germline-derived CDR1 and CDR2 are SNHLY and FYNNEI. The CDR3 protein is CASSQLAGGFNEQCF. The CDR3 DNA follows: TGTGCCAGCAGCCAACTAGCGGGGGGCTTTAACGAGCAGTGCTTC.

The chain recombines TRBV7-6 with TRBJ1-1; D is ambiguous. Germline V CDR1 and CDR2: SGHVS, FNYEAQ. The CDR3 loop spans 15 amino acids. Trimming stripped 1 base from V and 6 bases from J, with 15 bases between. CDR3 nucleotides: TGTGCCAGCAGCTTAGGCAGTAGAGGGTTCGCTGAAGCTTTCTTT. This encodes CASSLGSRGFAEAFF.

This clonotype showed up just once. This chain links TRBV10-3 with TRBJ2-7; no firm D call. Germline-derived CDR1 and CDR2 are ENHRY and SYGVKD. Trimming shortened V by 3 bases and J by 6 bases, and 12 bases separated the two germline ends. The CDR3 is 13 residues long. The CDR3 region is CAISEVGPSEQYV. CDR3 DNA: TGTGCCATCAGTGAAGTTGGGCCTTCCGAGCAGTACGTC.

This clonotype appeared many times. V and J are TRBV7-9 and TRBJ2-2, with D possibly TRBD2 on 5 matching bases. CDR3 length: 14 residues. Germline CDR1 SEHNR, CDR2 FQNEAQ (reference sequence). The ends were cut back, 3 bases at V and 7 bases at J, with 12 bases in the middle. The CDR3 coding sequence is TGTGCCAGCAGCTTCCTACTAGAGGGCGGGGAGCTGTTTTTT. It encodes CASSFLLEGGELFF.

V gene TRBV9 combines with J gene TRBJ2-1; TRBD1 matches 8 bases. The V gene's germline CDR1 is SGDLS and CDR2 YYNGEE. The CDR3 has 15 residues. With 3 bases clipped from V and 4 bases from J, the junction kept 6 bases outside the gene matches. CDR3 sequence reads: CASSAGQDSYNEQFF. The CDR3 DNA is TGTGCCAGCAGCGCGGGACAGGACAGTTACAATGAGCAGTTCTTC.

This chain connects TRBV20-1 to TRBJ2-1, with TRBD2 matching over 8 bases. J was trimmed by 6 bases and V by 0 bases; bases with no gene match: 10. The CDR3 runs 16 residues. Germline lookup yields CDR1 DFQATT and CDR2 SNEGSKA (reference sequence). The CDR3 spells CSARDRSGGYGNEQFF. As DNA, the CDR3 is TGCAGTGCTAGAGATCGCAGCGGGGGTTATGGCAATGAGCAGTTCTTC.

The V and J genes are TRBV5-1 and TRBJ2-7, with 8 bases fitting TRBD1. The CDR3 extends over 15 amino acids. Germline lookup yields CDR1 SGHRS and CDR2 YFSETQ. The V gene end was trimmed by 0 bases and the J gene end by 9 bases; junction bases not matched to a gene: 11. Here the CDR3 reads CASSLDRGFADTQYV. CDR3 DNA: TGCGCCAGCAGCTTGGACAGGGGGTTCGCCGATACGCAGTACGTC.

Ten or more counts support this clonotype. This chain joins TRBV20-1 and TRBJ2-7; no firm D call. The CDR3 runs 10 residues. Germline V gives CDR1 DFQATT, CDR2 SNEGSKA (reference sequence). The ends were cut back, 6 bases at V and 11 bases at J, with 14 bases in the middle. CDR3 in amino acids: CSATPSREYF. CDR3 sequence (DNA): TGCAGTGCCACCCCTTCACGGGAGTACTTC.

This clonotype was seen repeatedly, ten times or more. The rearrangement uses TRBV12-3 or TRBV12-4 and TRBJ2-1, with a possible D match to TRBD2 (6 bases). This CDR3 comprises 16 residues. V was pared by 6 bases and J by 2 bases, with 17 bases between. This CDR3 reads CASSLLAWGPYNEQFF. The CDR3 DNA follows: TGTGCCAGCAGCCTTCTAGCGTGGGGTCCCTACAATGAGCAGTTCTTC.

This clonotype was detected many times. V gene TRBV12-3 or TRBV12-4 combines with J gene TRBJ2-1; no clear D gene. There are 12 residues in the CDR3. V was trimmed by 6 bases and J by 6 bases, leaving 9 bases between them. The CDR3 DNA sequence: TGTGCCAGCAGAACCGAGCGCAATGAGCAGTTCTTC. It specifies CASRTERNEQFF.